Presented here are 8 T cell receptor beta chains from one specimen sequenced in a study of T cell responses to AZD1222 COVID-19 vaccine. Profiled with immunoSEQ multiplex PCR; TCRdb holds only in-frame clones, not every one. This table has 150,000 to 200,000 clones, around 88% appearing once. The source was peripheral blood, collected on day 0 of AZD1222 vaccination. All receptors come from an adult in good health.

This chain joins TRBV4-1 and TRBJ2-2; 10 nucleotides match TRBD1. V lost 4 bases, J lost 4 bases, and 3 bases stayed unmatched. The CDR3 sequence is 15 residues long. Germline lookup yields CDR1 MGHRA and CDR2 YSYEKL. CDR3 residues: CASSLTGGGTGELFF. The CDR3 bases are TGCGCCAGCAGCCTGACAGGGGGCGGCACCGGGGAGCTGTTTTTT.

This sequence joins TRBV28 and TRBJ1-2, with no clear D. This CDR3 comprises 13 residues. Deletions cut 3 bases from V and 2 bases from J, with 7 bases between. Germline lookup yields CDR1 MDHEN and CDR2 SYDVKM. CDR3 residues: CASSFGQNYGYTF. As DNA, the CDR3 is TGTGCCAGCAGTTTCGGCCAGAACTATGGCTACACCTTC.

V gene TRBV29-1 combines with J gene TRBJ1-5, with TRBD1 as a possible D gene (5 bases). CDR3 length: 13 residues. Germline CDR1 is SQVTM and CDR2 is ANQGSEA. V lost 4 bases, J lost 7 bases, and 14 bases lay in between. The CDR3 is CSVVMGRGQPQHF. The CDR3 bases are TGCAGCGTTGTAATGGGGAGGGGACAGCCCCAGCATTTT.

The gene calls are TRBV19 and TRBJ1-5; the match to TRBD1 covers 8 bases. The trim removed 6 bases at V and 2 bases at J, leaving 12 bases unmatched. CDR3 length equals 17 residues. Looked up from germline, CDR1 is LNHDA and CDR2 is SQIVND (reference sequence). The CDR3 region is CASRTGQGFSGNQPQHF. The CDR3 nucleotides are TGTGCCAGTAGGACAGGACAGGGATTTTCTGGCAATCAGCCCCAGCATTTT.

V and J are TRBV10-3 and TRBJ1-1; 8 bases match TRBD1. The CDR3 runs to 14 residues. J gave up 1 base and V 7 bases, and 5 bases lay outside the gene matches. CDR1 and CDR2 from the germline V gene are ENHRY and SYGVKD. This CDR3 reads CAIKGQGANTEAFF. DNA for the CDR3: TGTGCCATCAAAGGACAGGGAGCGAACACTGAAGCTTTCTTT.

The rearrangement links TRBV6-5 to TRBJ1-1, with TRBD1 identical over 9 bases. This CDR3 is built from 14 residues. CDR1 is MNHEY and CDR2 is SVGAGI in the germline V gene. V lost 6 bases and J lost 5; bases outside the gene matches: 7. The CDR3 loop reads CASRPTGGQTEAFF. The CDR3 nucleotides read TGTGCCAGCAGGCCTACAGGGGGCCAAACTGAAGCTTTCTTT.

V gene TRBV6-5 combines with J gene TRBJ1-2; 9 bases align to TRBD1. V shed 6 bases, J shed 5 bases, and the junction held 10 bases outside the gene matches. The CDR3 has 15 amino acids. CDR1 and CDR2 (germline): MNHEY, SVGAGI. CDR3 amino acids: CASRSGQGTEYGYTF. The CDR3, as DNA: TGTGCCAGCAGATCCGGACAGGGGACCGAGTATGGCTACACCTTC.

The chain combines TRBV20-1 with TRBJ1-1; D remains ambiguous. Per germline, CDR1 DFQATT and CDR2 SNEGSKA (reference sequence). The CDR3 consists of 11 residues. The ends were cut back, 0 bases at V and 4 bases at J, with 3 bases in the middle. CDR3 bases: TGCAGTGCTAGAGAGGGCACTGAAGCTTTCTTT. Its protein product is CSAREGTEAFF.